The present TCR beta chain was sequenced within a study of T cell clonotyping in hematopoietic cell transplantation. Clones were read by immunoSEQ multiplex PCR, and TCRdb kept only the in-frame ones, dropping some. This sample has about 7,000 clones, with more than 35% found just once. General study results and limits: Recipient TCR diversity dropped after transplant; expanded clonotypes rose from day 30 to 180.

Concerning this clone itself: No antigen is known for it.

The germline V gene has CDR1 GTSNPN and CDR2 SVGIG (reference sequence). With 7 bases removed from V and 0 bases from J, the gap between germline ends came to 10 bases. The CDR3 has 12 residues. The chain couples TRBV30 to TRBJ2-7; weak D call: TRBD1 (6 bases). This TCR was sampled from a female patient over 55 who had an allogeneic stem cell transplant, so the T cells may come from the graft donor. Some clones in this sample may be carry-over from other donors' samples. The sequencing here drew on peripheral blood mononuclear cells, taken 30 days after allogeneic stem cell transplant. The CDR3 protein is CALDRTSYEQYF. CDR3 coding DNA: TGTGCCTTGGACAGAACCTCCTACGAGCAGTACTTC.